Shown below are 14 T cell receptor beta chains from a single sample sequenced in a study of blood T cell repertoires in COVID-19 (dated by TCRdb to 2020 to 2021). Libraries were prepared through the immunoSEQ multiplex PCR assay. The table was pulled from immuneACCESS by TCRdb, which kept in-frame rearrangements only. Such tables lose some clones; where checked, under half of the loss comes from unresolved V genes, and the rest has no known cause. This sample has roughly 120,000 clones in its table, and about four fifths of those were observed once. 12% of the sample belongs to the ten largest clones. Material: peripheral blood. The receptor source for this set is a woman aged 55-70 years with acute or convalescent COVID-19.

The chain carries TRBV29-1 and TRBJ1-1; 7 bases agree with TRBD1. The CDR3 has 12 amino acids. V lost 6 bases and J lost 7; bases outside the gene matches: 8. Germline V gene data show CDR1 as SQVTM and CDR2 as ANQGSEA. CDR3 sequence: CSVSQGRNEAFF. DNA of the CDR3: TGCAGCGTCTCACAGGGGAGGAATGAAGCTTTCTTT.

This clone was seen a single time. The chain joins TRBV2 to TRBJ2-1, with TRBD1 matching over 9 bases. The CDR3 length is 13 residues. Germline values: CDR1 SNHLY, CDR2 FYNNEI. V lost 3 bases to trimming and J lost 15 bases; unmatched junction nucleotides: 9. In DNA form, the CDR3 reads TGTGCCAGCAGTGATAGGACAGGGGTTGTTACGTTCTTC. Its protein product is CASSDRTGVVTFF.

The chain uses TRBV7-3 and TRBJ1-1; tentative D call: TRBD1 (6 bases). Germline loops: CDR1 SGHTA, CDR2 FQGTGA. Between the trimmed V and J ends, which lost 5 bases and 7 bases, there was a span of 14 bases. The CDR3 sequence is 13 residues long. The chain's CDR3 is CASSPTGTREAFF. CDR3 in DNA: TGTGCCAGCAGCCCTACCGGGACACGTGAAGCTTTCTTT.

V and J are TRBV6-4 and TRBJ2-3; unclear D gene. Germline CDR1 is MRHNA and CDR2 is SNTAGT. The V gene lost 2 bases and the J gene lost 1 base, with 7 bases spanning the gap. The CDR3 runs 14 residues. CDR3 in DNA: TGTGCCAGCAGTGACCAGGCAGGCACAGATACGCAGTATTTT. Protein sequence: CASSDQAGTDTQYF.

This clone was observed a single time. CDR3 DNA: TGTGCCAGCAGCTTCATGCAACGGGACTCTGGAAACACCATATATTTT. Protein: CASSFMQRDSGNTIYF. The chain recombines TRBV11-2 with TRBJ1-3, with D uncertain. Looked up from germline, CDR1 is SGHAT and CDR2 is FQNNGV. The ends were cut back, 3 bases at V and 0 bases at J, with 12 bases in the middle. This CDR3 is 16 amino acids long.

The chain uses TRBV5-6 and TRBJ2-2, with TRBD1 identical over 10 bases. There are 15 residues in the CDR3. V gave up 4 bases and J gave up 7 bases; unmatched junction bases: 7. Germline loops: CDR1 SGHDT, CDR2 YYEEEE. CDR3 in DNA: TGTGCCAGCAGCGCCGGGACAGGGGCGGTCGGGGAGCTGTTTTTT. Encoded protein: CASSAGTGAVGELFF.

This rearrangement joins TRBV5-1 to TRBJ1-5, with D perhaps TRBD1 (6 bases). The CDR3 loop spans 15 amino acids. Germline V gene data show CDR1 as SGHRS and CDR2 as YFSETQ. V was clipped by 0 bases and J by 7 bases, with 14 bases between them. CDR3 bases: TGCGCCAGCAGCTTGGCCGGGGGGGCGCCCCAGCCCCAGCATTTT. Its protein is CASSLAGGAPQPQHF.

This chain uses TRBV5-1 with TRBJ1-2; 7 bases are shared with TRBD1. With V trimmed by 3 bases and J by 8 bases, 16 bases remained unmatched. Germline assignment: CDR1 SGHRS and CDR2 YFSETQ. The CDR3 sequence is 16 residues long. The CDR3 sequence: CASSSADRAGQSGYTF. In DNA form, the CDR3 reads TGCGCCAGCAGCTCTGCTGACAGGGCCGGGCAGAGCGGCTACACCTTC. Complete variable domain (other parts from reference TRBV5-1 and TRBJ1-2): KAGVTQTPRYLIKTRGQQVTLSCSPISGHRSVSWYQQTPGQGLQFLFEYFSETQRNKGNFPGRFSGRQFSNSRSEMNVSTLELGDSALYLCASSSADRAGQSGYTFGSGTRLTVV.

In DNA, the CDR3 is TGCGCCAGCAGCCTCGACGGGCAGGGGGGTCCAGAGACCCAGTACTTC. This encodes CASSLDGQGGPETQYF. The chain uses TRBV5-1 and TRBJ2-5; D is possibly TRBD1 (7 bases). CDR3 size: 16 residues. Germline V gives CDR1 SGHRS, CDR2 YFSETQ. V lost 4 bases to trimming and J lost 4 bases, with 20 bases between them.

V is TRBV6-1 and J is TRBJ1-1; 9 bases are a match to TRBD1. The V segment lost 4 bases and the J segment 5 bases; nucleotides outside the gene matches: 14. The CDR3 is 17 amino acids. CDR1 is MNHNS and CDR2 is SASEGT in the germline V gene. This CDR3 is CASSGRQQGAISTEAFF. CDR3 coding DNA: TGTGCCAGCAGTGGCAGACAACAGGGGGCGATTTCGACTGAAGCTTTCTTT.

The V and J genes are TRBV5-8 and TRBJ1-2, with TRBD1 matching over 8 bases. Germline V gene lookup returns CDR1 SGHTS and CDR2 YDEGEE. The CDR3 covers 13 residues. Trimming removed 3 bases from V and 10 bases from J; junction bases left unmatched: 8. The CDR3 loop is CASSSQGARAYTF. CDR3 coding DNA: TGTGCCAGCAGCTCTCAGGGGGCGCGGGCCTACACCTTC.

This clone was seen only a few times. This CDR3 reads CASSLWRTGNTGELFF. The CDR3 DNA reads TGTGCCAGCAGCTTGTGGAGGACAGGGAACACCGGGGAGCTGTTTTTT. The chain has TRBV5-8 and TRBJ2-2; 7 bases are a match to TRBD1. J gave up 1 base and V 1 base, and 4 bases lay outside the gene matches. The CDR3 runs 16 residues. Germline V gives CDR1 SGHTS, CDR2 YDEGEE.

This clone was seen once. The chain links TRBV5-1 to TRBJ1-1, with 8 bases aligning to TRBD1. The CDR3 covers 16 residues. V trimming: 2 bases; J trimming: 1 base; junction bases outside the gene matches: 7. The germline V gene encodes CDR1 SGHRS and CDR2 YFSETQ. The CDR3 nucleotides are TGCGCCAGCAGCTTCGGGACAGGCGGCGGGAACACTGAAGCTTTCTTT. This gives the protein CASSFGTGGGNTEAFF.

The chain has TRBV18 and TRBJ1-1; possibly TRBD1 for D (5 bases). This CDR3 spans 14 amino acids. The germline V and J ends were trimmed by 6 bases and 4 bases, with 15 bases remaining between them. CDR1 and CDR2 from the germline V gene are KGHSH and LQKENI. The CDR3 here is CASSQEGVSTEAFF. The CDR3 DNA follows: TGTGCCAGCTCCCAGGAAGGGGTTAGCACTGAAGCTTTCTTT.